The rows below give T cell receptor beta chains drawn from one sample of a study of shared clonotypes between healthy human individuals. The protocol was immunoSEQ multiplex PCR, while the TCRdb copy is restricted to in-frame clones and leaves out a portion. This sample yields about 520,000 clones, of which 95% to 97% are seen a single time; under 0.065% belongs to the top ten. Material for sequencing was naive CD4+ T cells sorted from blood. The receptors shown here come from a woman in her thirties in good health. Each CDR3 is given without its conserved first and last residue.

>TRBJ1-2|TRBV6-5
ASRGATASYGYT
>TRBJ2-3|TRBV15
ATSRDNRDQDTQY
>TRBJ1-1|TRBV5-5
ASRRDPTNTEAF
>TRBJ2-7|TRBV7-9
ASSYPSPSNRDIYEQY
>TRBJ1-5|TRBV11-2
ASSSSTGLGQPQH
>TRBJ1-2|TRBV7-2
ASSIPQIPLI
>TRBJ2-7|TRBV29-1
SIRKGQGAGEQY
>TRBJ2-7|TRBV28
ASSSSYEQY
>TRBJ2-1|TRBV29-1
SVDPGLASYNEQF
>TRBJ2-5|TRBV19
ASRGLAEQETQY
>TRBJ2-2|TRBV28
ASLFANTGELF
>TRBJ1-1|TRBV6-1
ASSEARAWGTEAF
>TRBJ2-2|TRBV7-9
ASSLKAGGRRTGELF
>TRBJ1-4|TRBV19
ASSLTGARNEKLF
>TRBJ2-7|TRBV7-9
ASSQTGRQY
>TRBJ2-1|TRBV5-1
ASSQDRSSYNEQF
>TRBJ1-1|TRBV6-6
ASSNRLDTEAF
>TRBJ1-3|TRBV11-2
ASSLVGVGNTIY
>TRBJ2-3|TRBV19
ASSTRTGNRGTQY
>TRBJ2-7|TRBV29-1
SVETSYEQY
>TRBJ2-6|TRBV7-8
ASSLVRLRDRSSSGANVLT
>TRBJ1-4|TRBV28
ASKASEKLF
>TRBJ2-5|TRBV2
ASSDASSGQETQY
>TRBJ1-5|TRBV6-5
ASSYSGDRYQPQH
>TRBJ2-7|TRBV30
AWRTGFYEQY
>TRBJ2-5|TRBV5-1
ASSAPTGSGETQY
>TRBJ1-2|TRBV27
ASSLIVGFVGSYT
>TRBJ2-5|TRBV4-1
ASSQWTGGGTQY
>TRBJ2-3|TRBV25-1
ASSDIAGDTQY
>TRBJ2-7|TRBV28
ASSPRNVYEQY
>TRBJ2-7|TRBV28
ASSPGQNYEQY
>TRBJ1-1|TRBV7-2
ASSFKQQAPTEAF
>TRBJ2-7|TRBV27
ATQAYSVGGPSEQY
>TRBJ1-4|TRBV10-3
AISEAGTGEKLF
>TRBJ2-2|TRBV18
ASSSTSSGELF
>TRBJ2-2|TRBV6-6
ASTKGDRVVGELF
>TRBJ2-7|TRBV7-9
ASSFSGQDHEQY
>TRBJ2-5|TRBV20-1
SARNQTQY
>TRBJ2-7|TRBV10-3
AISVGQGASYEQY
>TRBJ1-1|TRBV6-5
ASSPQGVDTEAF
>TRBJ2-5|TRBV18
ASSIASGRPQETQY
>TRBJ1-4|TRBV4-1
ASSPGVVAGDEKLF
>TRBJ2-3|TRBV2
ASSATSGRTDTQY
>TRBJ1-5|TRBV28
ATGGQNNQPQH
>TRBJ2-3|TRBV7-2
ASSPDRAGTDTQY
>TRBJ2-1|TRBV5-1
ASRAAGSSYNEQF
>TRBJ2-5|TRBV6-5
ASSYSLAQETQY
>TRBJ2-2|TRBV2
ASSDVVFGPGELF
>TRBJ2-1|TRBV7-8
ASSLPPSGFPYNEQF
>TRBJ2-2|TRBV19
ASSIPSGGNTGELF
>TRBJ1-4|TRBV6-6
ASVGQGGSYGEKLF
>TRBJ2-3|TRBV10-3
ASSDSTSTDTQY
>TRBJ2-5|TRBV6-5
ASTSPGQGQETQY
>TRBJ2-7|TRBV5-4
ASSQPTPYEQY
>TRBJ2-7|TRBV11-2
ASSFNHRVHEQY